The subject of this entry is one T cell receptor beta chain. The record originates from a study of OX40 agonist ivuxolimab in advanced cancers. Across the study: Ivuxolimab, an agonist antibody against OX40 (CD134), was given to patients.

V was pared by 7 bases and J by 8 bases, with 13 bases of the junction left unmatched. Germline V CDR1 and CDR2: MDHEN, SYDVKM. The CDR3 consists of 16 residues. Repertoires were generated with immunoSEQ multiplex PCR, while TCRdb's copy carries only in-frame clones and drops some. The table includes tens of thousands of clones, roughly four fifths detected once. The chain links TRBV28 to TRBJ2-1; 11 bases fit TRBD2. The sequence derives from an adult with an advanced solid tumor such as melanoma, head and neck, liver or kidney cancer. Sequenced material: CD4+ or CD8+ T cells sorted from blood, taken in a trial of the OX40 agonist ivuxolimab. CDR3 in DNA: TGTGCCAGCATCCTATCCCGTAGCGGGGGGGCCGATGAGCAGTTCTTC. It specifies CASILSRSGGADEQFF.